A single sample is the source of the 10 T cell receptor beta chains below, sequenced in a study of blood T cells in healthy people across ages. Through a sample-barcoded 5' primer and a J-beta primer mix, a second PCR was run for roughly 6 to 12 cycles. TCRdb itself ran the 5' RACE reads through MiXCR, one entry per CDR3 protein. The sample holds approximately 1.5 million distinct CDR3 sequences, under 55% seen once. The sample was blood. The source of these receptors is a woman younger than 30 in good health.

This rearrangement joins TRBV27 to TRBJ2-7, with D perhaps TRBD2 (6 bases). The CDR3 sequence is 15 residues long. CDR1 is MNHEY and CDR2 is SMNVEV in the germline V gene (reference sequence). With 8 bases removed from V and 4 bases from J, the gap between germline ends came to 21 bases. CDR3: CASARGSGSFYEQYF. The CDR3, as DNA: TGTGCCAGCGCCCGGGGGAGCGGGTCGTTTTACGAGCAGTACTTC.

The CDR3 loop is CASSVLAIADTQYF. CDR3 sequence (DNA): TGTGCCAGCAGCGTACTAGCAATCGCAGATACGCAGTATTTT. This chain connects TRBV9 to TRBJ2-3; TRBD2 might be the D (5 bases). Per the germline V gene, CDR1 is SGDLS and CDR2 is YYNGEE. V gave up 1 base and J gave up 4 bases, with 10 bases separating them. The CDR3 sequence is 14 residues long.

The chain joins TRBV5-1 to TRBJ1-2, with a weak D call TRBD1 (5 bases). The V and J ends lost 1 base and 5 bases respectively, with 12 bases between them. This CDR3 spans 14 amino acids. CDR1 is SGHRS, CDR2 YFSETQ, per germline. CDR3 sequence reads: CASSLKGTEYGYTF. The DNA of the CDR3 is TGCGCCAGCAGCTTGAAAGGGACGGAATATGGCTACACCTTC.

This clonotype was seen only a few times. The genes are TRBV7-2 and TRBJ2-4; D perhaps matches TRBD2 (6 bases). The DNA matches TRBJ2-5 better at its end, which makes the J call doubtful. CDR1 and CDR2 (germline): SGHTA, FQGNSA. This CDR3 comprises 13 residues. This CDR3 is CASSLSIGGTQYF. The CDR3 DNA follows: TGTGCCAGCAGCTTGTCCATCGGGGGGACCCAGTACTTC.

This clonotype was counted between two and nine times. The chain combines TRBV3-1 with TRBJ2-7, with no clear D. Germline values: CDR1 LGHDT, CDR2 YNNKEL (reference sequence). The V end lost 6 bases, the J end lost 0 bases, and 9 bases lay between the germline ends. The length of the CDR3 is 13 residues. CDR3 bases: TGTGCCAGCAGGACGGCCGCCTCCTACGAGCAGTACTTC. Residues: CASRTAASYEQYF.

This chain connects TRBV20-1 to TRBJ1-6; D gene uncertain. CDR3 length: 15 residues. The germline V gene encodes CDR1 DFQATT and CDR2 SNEGSKA (reference sequence). V was trimmed by 4 bases and J by 3 bases, leaving 13 bases between them. CDR3 loop: CSANSETIYNSPLHF. DNA of the CDR3: TGCAGTGCTAACAGCGAGACCATCTATAATTCACCCCTCCACTTT.

About this clonotype: One junction end disagrees with the germline gene, perhaps due to a read error. J is TRBJ1-2 and V is TRBV6-2 or TRBV6-3; no clear D. Germline V gives CDR1 MNHEY, CDR2 SVGEGT. The CDR3 runs to 14 residues. The CDR3 DNA reads as TGTGCCAGCAGCTCTAGGACGGCAAACTATGGCTGCACCTTC. As protein: CASSSRTANYGCTF.

This clonotype came up a few times. The V gene is TRBV10-3, the J gene TRBJ2-1; maybe TRBD2 (5 bases). The V end lost 6 bases, the J end lost 6 bases, and 9 bases lay between the germline ends. Looked up from germline, CDR1 is ENHRY and CDR2 is SYGVKD. CDR3 length: 12 residues. The CDR3, as DNA: TGTGCCATCAGGGACTTTTCCAATGAGCAGTTCTTC. It is translated as CAIRDFSNEQFF.

This chain links TRBV7-9 with TRBJ2-3, with 10 positions matching TRBD1. V lost 6 bases and J lost 1; bases outside the gene matches: 7. Germline loops: CDR1 SEHNR, CDR2 FQNEAQ (reference sequence). This CDR3 is 16 amino acids long. Here the CDR3 DNA reads TGTGCCAGCAGTTGGCCCGGGACAGGGGGCACAGATACGCAGTATTTT. The encoded protein is CASSWPGTGGTDTQYF.

J is TRBJ2-5 and V is TRBV30; TRBD1 matches at 7 bases. The V gene end was trimmed by 7 bases and the J gene end by 5 bases; junction bases not matched to a gene: 7. The germline CDR1 and CDR2 sequences are GTSNPN and SVGIG (reference sequence). This CDR3 has 12 amino acids. The DNA for the CDR3 is TGTGCCTTTCTACAGGGGTGGGAGACCCAGTACTTC. Translated, it gives CAFLQGWETQYF. Using reference TRBV30 and TRBJ2-5 for the parts outside the CDR3, the full variable domain is SQTIHQWPATLVQPVGSPLSLECTVEGTSNPNLYWYRQAAGRGLQLLFYSVGIGQISSEVPQNLSASRPQDRQFILSSKKLLLSDSGFYLCAFLQGWETQYFGPGTRLLVL.